The clone carrying this T cell receptor (beta chain) has at least ten counts. The antigen is undetermined. There were TCR beta CDR3 regions amplified from RNA transcripts. The HTBI primer set was used in a first-round RT-PCR of the TCR CDR3. TCRdb ran MiXCR on the multiplex PCR reads and lists one entry per CDR3 protein. The data contain about 520,000 distinct CDR3 sequences, around 22% of them seen just once; the ten biggest clones take up roughly 10%. CDR1 and CDR2 from the germline V gene are SGHTA and FQGNSA. Trimming left V 1 base short and J 0 bases short, with 10 bases between. There are 15 residues in the CDR3. The sample is drawn from a study of T cells in Graves' hyperthyroidism and ophthalmopathy. Orbital computed tomography, thyroid ultrasound, serum thyroxine and TRAb, and clinical symptoms together informed the diagnoses. From 10 ml of fresh peripheral blood, PBMCs were isolated. The study's findings and limits: Using 13 V-J features, a model discriminated ophthalmopathy from stable hyperthyroidism.

This sequence originates from a woman in her 30s with Graves' ophthalmopathy. This chain connects TRBV7-2 to TRBJ2-7; no definite D call. Input material: blood. CDR3 amino acids: CASSLGRMSSYEQYF. The CDR3 DNA follows: TGTGCCAGCAGCTTAGGTCGGATGAGCTCCTACGAGCAGTACTTC. The full variable domain, with the rest looked up from reference TRBV7-2 and TRBJ2-7, is GAGVSQSPSNKVTEKGKDVELRCDPISGHTALYWYRQSLGQGLEFLIYFQGNSAPDKSGLPSDRFSAERTGGSVSTLTIQRTQQEDSAVYLCASSLGRMSSYEQYFGPGTRLTVT.